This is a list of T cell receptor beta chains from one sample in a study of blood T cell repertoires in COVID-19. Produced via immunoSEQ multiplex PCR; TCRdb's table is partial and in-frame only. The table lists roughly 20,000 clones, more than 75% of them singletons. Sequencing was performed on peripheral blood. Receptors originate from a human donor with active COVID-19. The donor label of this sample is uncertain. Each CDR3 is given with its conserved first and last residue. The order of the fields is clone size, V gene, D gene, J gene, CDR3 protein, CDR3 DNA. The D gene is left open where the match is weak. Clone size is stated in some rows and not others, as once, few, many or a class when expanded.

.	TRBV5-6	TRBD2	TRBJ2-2	CASGGLVLGGELFF	TGTGCCAGCGGGGGACTAGTCTTGGGCGGGGAGCTGTTTTTT
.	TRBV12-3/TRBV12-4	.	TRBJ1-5	CASSFGFQPQHF	TGTGCCAGCAGTTTCGGGTTTCAGCCCCAGCATTTT
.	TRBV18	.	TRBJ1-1	CASSPQRGMNTEAFF	TGTGCCAGCTCACCGCAAAGGGGCATGAACACTGAAGCTTTCTTT
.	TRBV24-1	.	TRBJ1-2	CATSEGGPYGYTF	TGTGCCACCAGTGAAGGGGGTCCCTATGGCTACACCTTC
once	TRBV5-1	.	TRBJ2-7	CASSEGAYEQYF	TGCGCCAGCAGCGAGGGCGCCTACGAGCAGTACTTC
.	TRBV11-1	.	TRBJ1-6	CASSLLQADSPLHF	TGTGCCAGCAGCTTATTACAGGCTGATTCACCCCTCCACTTT
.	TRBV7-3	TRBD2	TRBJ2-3	CASSSLAGKNTQYF	TGTGCCAGCAGCTCCCTAGCGGGGAAAAATACGCAGTATTTT
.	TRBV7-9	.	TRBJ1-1	CASSLLEGWDTEAFF	TGTGCCAGCAGCTTATTGGAGGGCTGGGATACTGAAGCTTTCTTT
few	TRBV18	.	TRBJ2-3	CASSANRSFSTDTQYF	TGTGCCAGCTCAGCGAACAGGTCCTTTAGCACAGATACGCAGTATTTT
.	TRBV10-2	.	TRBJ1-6	CASQGLGSYNSPLHF	TGCGCCAGCCAGGGTCTCGGCTCCTATAATTCACCCCTCCACTTT
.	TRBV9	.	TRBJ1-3	CASSLQGVFGNTIYF	TGTGCCAGTAGTTTACAGGGTGTCTTTGGAAACACCATATATTTT
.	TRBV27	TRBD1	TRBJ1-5	CASSPGTGNQPQHF	TGTGCCAGCAGTCCAGGGACAGGAAATCAGCCCCAGCATTTT
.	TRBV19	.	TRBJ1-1	CASSTRQGRTEAFF	TGTGCCAGTAGTACCAGGCAGGGTAGAACTGAAGCTTTCTTT
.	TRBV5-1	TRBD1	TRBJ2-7	CASSHGQGAYEQYF	TGCGCCAGCAGCCACGGACAGGGCGCCTACGAGCAGTACTTC
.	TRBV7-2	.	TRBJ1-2	CASSSRPGGSYGYTF	TGTGCCAGCAGCTCGAGACCGGGGGGGAGCTATGGCTACACCTTC
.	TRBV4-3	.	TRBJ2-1	CASSPAVSKHNEQFF	TGCGCCAGCAGCCCTGCCGTATCCAAGCACAATGAGCAGTTCTTC
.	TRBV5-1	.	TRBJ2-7	CASSLGQEGLAATKKYF	TGCGCCAGCAGCTTAGGCCAGGAGGGCTTGGCGGCCACCAAGAAGTACTTC
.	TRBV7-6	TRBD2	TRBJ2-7	CASTLGRGANYEQYF	TGTGCCAGCACCTTGGGGCGGGGGGCCAACTACGAGCAGTACTTC
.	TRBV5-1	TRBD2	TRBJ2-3	CASSLIGLAGMQGTQYF	TGCGCCAGCAGCTTGATCGGACTAGCGGGGATGCAAGGGACGCAGTATTTT
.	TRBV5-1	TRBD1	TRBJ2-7	CASRGGPNSYEQYF	TGCGCCAGCAGAGGGGGCCCGAACTCCTACGAGCAGTACTTC
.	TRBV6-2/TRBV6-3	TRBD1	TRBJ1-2	CASSYSETGIGYTF	TGTGCCAGCAGTTACTCGGAGACAGGGATCGGCTACACCTTC
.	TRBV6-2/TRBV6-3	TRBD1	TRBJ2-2	CASSYQSGGLTGELFF	TGTGCCAGCAGTTACCAGTCAGGGGGATTGACCGGGGAGCTGTTTTTT
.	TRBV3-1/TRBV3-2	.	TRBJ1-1	CASSQGVPGFEAFF	TGTGCCAGCAGCCAGGGCGTACCGGGATTTGAAGCTTTCTTT
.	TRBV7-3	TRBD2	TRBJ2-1	CASSPPLLRGGQNEQFF	TGTGCCAGCAGCCCGCCTCTCTTACGGGGGGGCCAAAATGAGCAGTTCTTC
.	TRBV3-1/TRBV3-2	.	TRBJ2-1	CASSQEDEGPRDNEQFF	TGTGCCAGCAGCCAAGAGGACGAGGGCCCACGGGACAATGAGCAGTTCTTC
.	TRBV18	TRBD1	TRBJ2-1	CASSLTGAYNEQFF	TGTGCCAGCTCCTTGACAGGGGCCTACAATGAGCAGTTCTTC
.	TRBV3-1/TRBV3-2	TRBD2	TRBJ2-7	CASSQEGLAGGRLSYEQYF	TGTGCCAGCAGCCAAGAGGGACTAGCGGGGGGTCGCCTCTCCTACGAGCAGTACTTC
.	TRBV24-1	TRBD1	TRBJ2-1	CATSNRGTGDNEQFF	TGTGCCACCAGTAACCGGGGGACAGGCGACAATGAGCAGTTCTTC
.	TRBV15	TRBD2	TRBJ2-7	CATRKGGGTTYEQYF	TGTGCCACCAGAAAAGGCGGGGGTACAACCTACGAGCAGTACTTC
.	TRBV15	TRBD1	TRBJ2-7	CATSRDRQGNYEQYF	TGTGCCACCAGCAGAGATCGACAGGGAAACTACGAGCAGTACTTC
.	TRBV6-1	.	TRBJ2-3	CASSERHLGGSTDTQYF	TGTGCCAGCAGTGAACGCCATTTAGGGGGTAGCACAGATACGCAGTATTTT